These T cell receptor beta chains were read from a single sample in a study of radiation and T cells in renal cell carcinoma. Repertoires were generated with immunoSEQ multiplex PCR, while TCRdb's copy carries only in-frame clones and drops some. The top ten hold roughly 12% of the sample, which has 17,000 or so clones, 50% to 70% seen once. Sequences were derived from tumor tissue, sampled from a patient whose treatment included radiotherapy and nephrectomy. The receptors come from a man aged 50-60 years with renal cell carcinoma. CDR3s include the opening cysteine and the closing phenylalanine or tryptophan. Clone size is given for some rows only: seen once, a few or many times, or a class if the clone is expanded.

V gene: TRBV5-1; J gene: TRBJ2-1; clone size: NA; CDR3 protein: CASSLEVGGPDEQFF
V gene: TRBV2; J gene: TRBJ2-1; clone size: NA; CDR3 protein: CASSYNSYNEQFF
V gene: TRBV4-2; J gene: TRBJ2-7; clone size: NA; CDR3 protein: CASSPQEGAYEQYF
V gene: TRBV2; J gene: TRBJ2-7; clone size: NA; CDR3 protein: CASREESYEQYF
V gene: TRBV19; J gene: TRBJ2-7; clone size: NA; CDR3 protein: CASRGLIGGEQYF
V gene: TRBV2; J gene: TRBJ1-2; clone size: NA; CDR3 protein: CASRMPADYGYTF
V gene: TRBV5-5; J gene: TRBJ1-2; clone size: NA; CDR3 protein: CASSLADRVRTF
V gene: TRBV7-2; J gene: TRBJ1-3; clone size: NA; CDR3 protein: CASSLQIRSSGNTIYF
V gene: TRBV2; J gene: TRBJ2-7; clone size: few; CDR3 protein: CASRGLQGGSEQYF
V gene: TRBV9; J gene: TRBJ2-7; clone size: many; CDR3 protein: CASSLDFSYEQYF
V gene: TRBV18; J gene: TRBJ1-2; clone size: few; CDR3 protein: CASSPTQGPTEGGYTF
V gene: TRBV27; J gene: TRBJ1-3; clone size: NA; CDR3 protein: CASRGLSSGNTIYF
V gene: TRBV2; J gene: TRBJ1-2; clone size: few; CDR3 protein: CASSESRINYGYTF
V gene: TRBV30; J gene: TRBJ2-1; clone size: NA; CDR3 protein: CAWVAGGPGEQFF
V gene: TRBV18; J gene: TRBJ1-2; clone size: NA; CDR3 protein: CASSPPGTSNGYTF
V gene: TRBV2; J gene: TRBJ2-2; clone size: NA; CDR3 protein: CASSQSPWTGGTGELFF
V gene: TRBV2; J gene: TRBJ2-1; clone size: few; CDR3 protein: CASRETGGGYNEQFF
V gene: TRBV4-3; J gene: TRBJ1-2; clone size: NA; CDR3 protein: CASSQEFRGLINYGYTF
V gene: TRBV28; J gene: TRBJ2-7; clone size: medium-sized; CDR3 protein: CASSLFDEQYF
V gene: TRBV6-4; J gene: TRBJ1-2; clone size: NA; CDR3 protein: CASSDSGLFGGYTF
V gene: TRBV5-1; J gene: TRBJ1-1; clone size: NA; CDR3 protein: CASSETSYLNTEAFF
V gene: TRBV28; J gene: TRBJ1-5; clone size: few; CDR3 protein: CASSLPGRGNQPQHF
V gene: TRBV28; J gene: TRBJ2-6; clone size: NA; CDR3 protein: CATDSGANVLTF
V gene: TRBV18; J gene: TRBJ2-5; clone size: NA; CDR3 protein: CASSPGLDQETQYF
V gene: TRBV27; J gene: TRBJ2-3; clone size: few; CDR3 protein: CASSFYSGSGTDTQYF
V gene: TRBV25-1; J gene: TRBJ1-2; clone size: few; CDR3 protein: CAGQGALGGYTF
V gene: TRBV2; J gene: TRBJ1-6; clone size: NA; CDR3 protein: CASLKDRGDSPLHF
V gene: TRBV30; J gene: TRBJ1-5; clone size: NA; CDR3 protein: CAWSRRESNQPQHF
V gene: TRBV6-5; J gene: TRBJ2-3; clone size: NA; CDR3 protein: CASSASQRDTQYF
V gene: TRBV7-2; J gene: TRBJ2-7; clone size: NA; CDR3 protein: CASSVDRGGYEQYF
V gene: TRBV5-5; J gene: TRBJ2-2; clone size: NA; CDR3 protein: CASSFEGVGLVTGELFF
V gene: TRBV28; J gene: TRBJ2-3; clone size: NA; CDR3 protein: CASSFYRTDTQYF
V gene: TRBV10-1; J gene: TRBJ2-1; clone size: NA; CDR3 protein: CASEGNGEQFF
V gene: TRBV4-2; J gene: TRBJ1-5; clone size: once; CDR3 protein: CASSQGALKGFNQPQHF
V gene: TRBV7-8; J gene: TRBJ2-5; clone size: NA; CDR3 protein: CASKADQETQYF
V gene: TRBV5-4; J gene: TRBJ1-2; clone size: NA; CDR3 protein: CASSLDGGLDGYTF
V gene: TRBV5-1; J gene: TRBJ2-3; clone size: NA; CDR3 protein: CASSAGESTDTQYF
V gene: TRBV4-3; J gene: TRBJ2-5; clone size: NA; CDR3 protein: CASSQGAQRGETQYF
V gene: TRBV13; J gene: TRBJ2-1; clone size: NA; CDR3 protein: CASSTPMVVNEQFF
V gene: TRBV18; J gene: TRBJ2-7; clone size: NA; CDR3 protein: CASSPLKGQGPYEQYF
V gene: TRBV7-9; J gene: TRBJ2-1; clone size: few; CDR3 protein: CACQLGGFGNEQFF
V gene: TRBV27; J gene: TRBJ2-3; clone size: NA; CDR3 protein: CASSDRGTDTQYF
V gene: TRBV28; J gene: TRBJ1-4; clone size: few; CDR3 protein: CASSLVGGTTNEKLFF